This T cell receptor beta chain was identified in a study of neurological immune-mediated disorders. The overall study: Among the 34 patients with multiple sclerosis, some 30 were relapsing-remitting, while 3 were secondary progressive.

5'RACE with 10-nucleotide random UMIs produced the cDNA. From the 5' RACE reads, TCRdb called clonotypes with MiXCR, one entry per CDR3 protein. The data show approximately 85,000 distinct CDR3 sequences, with 4.3% seen just once and around 5.8% held by the top ten. Germline lookup yields CDR1 MGHRA and CDR2 YSYEKL. The V gene lost 1 base and the J gene lost 0 bases, with 10 bases spanning the gap. The CDR3 runs to 16 residues. Regarding the study as a whole: The multiple sclerosis repertoire cluster had no association with any clinical or MRI feature.

Specified time point: longitudinal time-point 3. PBMCs numbering 2 million and stored at -80 C yielded the unsorted libraries. There are many counts of this clonotype. Its antigen is still unknown. The sample consisted of PBMCs. The TCR originated in a woman in her sixties with multiple sclerosis. The chain carries TRBV4-1 and TRBJ1-5, with unresolved D. The DNA for the CDR3 is TGCGCCAGCAGCCAAGTAAAAGGTCATAGCAATCAGCCCCAGCATTTT. Its translation is CASSQVKGHSNQPQHF.